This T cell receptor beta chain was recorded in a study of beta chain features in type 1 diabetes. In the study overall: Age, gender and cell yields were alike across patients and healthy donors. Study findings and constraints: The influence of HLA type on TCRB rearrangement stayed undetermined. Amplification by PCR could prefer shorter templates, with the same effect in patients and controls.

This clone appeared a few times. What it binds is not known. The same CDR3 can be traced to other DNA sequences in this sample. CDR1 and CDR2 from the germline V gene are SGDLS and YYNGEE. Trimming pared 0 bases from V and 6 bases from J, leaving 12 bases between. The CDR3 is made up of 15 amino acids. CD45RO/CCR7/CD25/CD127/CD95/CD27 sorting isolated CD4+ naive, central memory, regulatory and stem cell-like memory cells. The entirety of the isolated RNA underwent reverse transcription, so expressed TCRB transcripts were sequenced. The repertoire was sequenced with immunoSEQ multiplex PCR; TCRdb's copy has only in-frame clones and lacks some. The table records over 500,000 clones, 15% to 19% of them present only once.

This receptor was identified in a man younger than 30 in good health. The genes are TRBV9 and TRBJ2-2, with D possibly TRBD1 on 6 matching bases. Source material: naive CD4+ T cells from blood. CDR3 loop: CASSVAAHRAGELFF. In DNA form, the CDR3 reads TGTGCCAGCAGCGTAGCTGCGCACAGGGCCGGGGAGCTGTTTTTT. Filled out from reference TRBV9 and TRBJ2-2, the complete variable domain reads DSGVTQTPKHLITATGQRVTLRCSPRSGDLSVYWYQQSLDQGLQFLIQYYNGEERAKGNILERFSAQQFPDLHSELNLSSLELGDSALYFCASSVAAHRAGELFFGEGSRLTVL.